This T cell receptor (beta chain) was obtained from a study of regulatory T cells in long-lasting Graves disease. In this sample, this clonotype turned up once. Its antigen is undetermined. In building TCR beta libraries, iRepertoire HTBI primers were used together with Arm-PCR of CDR3 regions. TCRdb reprocessed the multiplex PCR reads with MiXCR, giving one entry per CDR3 protein. The table lists about 560,000 distinct CDR3 sequences, roughly 16% of them singletons. As for time point: newly diagnosed GD, antithyroid drugs for less than 3 months. Making the TCR library involved RNA that had been extracted from PBMCs. Findings and limits, study-wide: It was peripheral blood alone, not thyroid tissue, that was studied. Having few samples may have compromised the accuracy.

Germline V gene sequence: CDR1 DFQATT, CDR2 SNEGSKA (reference sequence). This CDR3 has 16 residues. Losses at the gene ends were 6 bases for V and 4 bases for J; bases not matched to a gene: 11. The data also belong to a second study, concerning T cells in Graves' hyperthyroidism and ophthalmopathy. As reported in that work: Exclusion criteria comprised uncontrolled infection, other autoimmune disease, pregnancy or lactation. Most thyroid-expanded clonotypes above 0.001 were also found in blood.

The V and J genes are TRBV20-1 and TRBJ1-4; 10 nucleotides match TRBD1. The receptor's source is a man between 18 and 35 years old with Graves disease. This material consisted of peripheral blood mononuclear cells (PBMCs), taken at new diagnosis, from a patient treated with antithyroid drugs. The CDR3 here is CSAHVPGQGLNEKLFF. Written as DNA, the CDR3 is TGCAGTGCCCACGTCCCGGGACAGGGGCTTAATGAAAAACTGTTTTTT.